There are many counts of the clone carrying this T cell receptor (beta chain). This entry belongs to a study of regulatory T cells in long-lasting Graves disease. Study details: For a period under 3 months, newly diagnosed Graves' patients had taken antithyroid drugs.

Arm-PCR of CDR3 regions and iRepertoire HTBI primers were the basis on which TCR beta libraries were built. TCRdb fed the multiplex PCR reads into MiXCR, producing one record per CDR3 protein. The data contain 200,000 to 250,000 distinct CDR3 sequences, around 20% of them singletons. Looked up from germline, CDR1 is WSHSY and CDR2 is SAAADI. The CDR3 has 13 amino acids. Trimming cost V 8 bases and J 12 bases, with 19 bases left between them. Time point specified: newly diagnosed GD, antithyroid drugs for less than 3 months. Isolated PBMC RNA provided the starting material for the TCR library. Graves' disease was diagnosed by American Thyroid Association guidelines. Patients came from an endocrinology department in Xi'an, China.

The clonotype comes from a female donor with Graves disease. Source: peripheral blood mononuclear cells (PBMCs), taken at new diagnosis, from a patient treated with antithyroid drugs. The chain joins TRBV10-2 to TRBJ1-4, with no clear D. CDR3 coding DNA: TGCGCCAGCCGTCGGGGTTCGCGGGAGGAACTGTTTTTT. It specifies CASRRGSREELFF.